The source of this T cell receptor (beta chain) is a study of blood T cell repertoires in COVID-19 (dated by TCRdb to 2018 to 2020). About the study as a whole: Samples from collaborators originated in the United States, Italy and Spain and spanned both the acute and convalescent phases of COVID-19. Subjects who had been exposed to COVID-19, were actively infected with it, or had recovered from it provided the deeply sampled blood TCRbeta repertoires that made up the dataset. Samples came from the ongoing ImmuneRACE study (first 160 participants) plus 1,254 subjects from 6 global collaborators. A de-identified subject ID, COVID-19 status, age in years and sex were almost always included in the sample metadata. The prospective study material was composed of cDNA or gDNA derived from T cells, B-cell-depleted T cells, or PBMCs. Where available, HLA class I and class II types were obtained from metadata supplied by the sample provider rather than from assay-based typing. The repertoires were made available in a free public database intended to serve as a resource for research on the immune response to SARS-CoV-2. Broad study findings and their caveats: The quantity of clinical and demographic metadata differed by source and by participant and was supplied without curation.

Its CDR3 holds 14 amino acids, cysteine through phenylalanine. The DNA shown is the 42-base CDR3, in frame from base 1. V is cut by 10 bases and J by 7 bases, and the space between the germline ends is 22 bases. The germline V gene provides CDR1 ENHRY and CDR2 SYGVKD. Comments on this clone: Its target antigen remains unknown. Per-nucleotide qualities are absent, and no much larger clonotype sits a single base away.

TCRbeta CDR3 regions were amplified from genomic DNA using the immunoSEQ Assay, a bias-controlled multiplex PCR. The original pipeline was this. The number of nucleated cells in each sample was estimated by amplification of reference gene primers within the assay. To quantify the absolute abundance of each unique TCRbeta CDR3 rearrangement, sequence reads were collapsed and filtered. For each sample, productive Simpson clonality was calculated as the square root of Simpson's diversity index over productive rearrangements. In its TCRdb copy, this immuneACCESS table keeps in-frame sequences only and misses some clones. Where compared with another copy, unresolved V genes explain less than half of these, and the others have no known cause. That table supplies the V and J calls and clone size; D and trimming were determined from the DNA. The sample data list about 120,000 clones, and around nine tenths of these were observed just once. The top ten clonotypes cover over 10% of the sample.

In Seattle, one collaborating source enrolled patients while the infection was active and tracked those patients longitudinally over the course of disease. Whole blood was collected in K2EDTA tubes by collaborating institutions according to the institutions' own protocols. For TCRbeta analysis, collaborators shipped samples as frozen whole blood, isolated PBMCs, or DNA extracted from either of those sample types. This sequence originates from a woman between 70 and 85 years old with COVID-19, enrolled during active disease. The chain employs TRBV10-3 and TRBJ1-1; 6 matching bases give a weak D call of TRBD1. Sequenced sample: peripheral blood. The CDR3 is CATLISRDKVEAFF. The nucleotide sequence is TGTGCCACTCTAATCTCCAGGGACAAGGTTGAAGCTTTCTTT.